The 28 T cell receptor beta chains reported below all come from one sample, sequenced in a study of graft-versus-host responses after intestinal transplantation. These receptors have no identified antigens. Clones were read by immunoSEQ multiplex PCR, and TCRdb kept only the in-frame ones, dropping some. The sample shows about 89,000 clones, 85% to 95% of them seen only once. The source material was unstimulated CD8+ T cells sorted from spleen or lymph node cells, sampled before intestinal transplant. The receptor source for this set is a human donor who received an intestinal transplant.

This chain joins TRBV29-1 and TRBJ2-7; no clear D gene. This CDR3 is built from 15 residues. Trimming removed 3 bases at V and 1 base at J, with 16 bases between. Germline CDR1 reads SQVTM; CDR2 reads ANQGSEA. The CDR3 sequence is CSVDDSAVESYEQYF. In DNA form, the CDR3 reads TGCAGCGTTGATGACTCTGCGGTCGAATCCTACGAGCAGTACTTC.

This chain uses TRBV2 with TRBJ1-2, with a weak D call TRBD1 (6 bases). CDR1 and CDR2 from the germline V gene are SNHLY and FYNNEI. This CDR3 has 13 amino acids. The V gene lost 6 bases and the J gene lost 8 bases, with 16 bases spanning the gap. The CDR3 sequence: CASRPRGAGGYTF. The CDR3 DNA sequence: TGTGCCAGCAGACCCCGGGGGGCCGGGGGCTACACCTTC.

This chain links TRBV7-6 with TRBJ2-7, with 9 bases fitting TRBD2. CDR3 size: 14 residues. The V segment lost 1 base and the J segment 2 bases; nucleotides outside the gene matches: 0. CDR1 and CDR2 from the germline V gene are SGHVS and FNYEAQ. The DNA of the CDR3 is TGTGCCAGCAGCTTAGGCGGGGGGGCCTACGAGCAGTACTTC. Protein product: CASSLGGGAYEQYF.

V is TRBV9 and J is TRBJ1-1; D is unresolved. In germline, CDR1 is SGDLS, CDR2 YYNGEE. The germline V and J ends were trimmed by 3 bases and 2 bases, with 5 bases remaining between them. The CDR3 extends over 12 amino acids. The CDR3 loop is CASSAYNTEAFF. In DNA, the CDR3 is TGTGCCAGCAGCGCTTATAACACTGAAGCTTTCTTT.

The rearrangement joins TRBV4-1 to TRBJ1-2, with 7 bases aligning to TRBD1. This CDR3 is built from 17 residues. Losses at the gene ends were 0 bases for V and 4 bases for J; bases not matched to a gene: 11. Germline V gene lookup returns CDR1 MGHRA and CDR2 YSYEKL. The CDR3 coding sequence is TGCGCCAGCAGCCAAGATCGTAGTACAGGGGTTTCCTATGGCTACACCTTC. Its protein is CASSQDRSTGVSYGYTF.

The chain uses TRBV9 and TRBJ2-7; 10 bases align to TRBD2. This CDR3 is 16 amino acids long. The germline CDR1 and CDR2 sequences are SGDLS and YYNGEE. The junction had 10 bases not matched to a gene; V was cut back by 4 bases and J by 3 bases. The CDR3 is CASSPTTSGALYEQYF. CDR3 bases: TGTGCCAGCAGCCCCACTACTAGCGGGGCTCTCTACGAGCAGTACTTC.

The V call is TRBV27, the J call TRBJ1-4, with D tentatively TRBD1 (6 bases). The V gene lost 9 bases and the J gene lost 8 bases, with 16 bases spanning the gap. The germline V gene has CDR1 MNHEY and CDR2 SMNVEV (reference sequence). The CDR3 runs 13 residues. The DNA for the CDR3 is TGTGCCAGTAAAACAGGGTTCGACGAAAAACTGTTTTTT. This gives the protein CASKTGFDEKLFF.

Only one count was recorded for this clone. This chain uses TRBV7-2 with TRBJ2-5, with TRBD2 matching 10 bases. CDR1 and CDR2 (germline): SGHTA, FQGNSA. The CDR3 is made up of 14 amino acids. Trimming took 1 base from V and 13 from J; bases not matched to a gene: 9. The CDR3 is CASSLGLAGASRYF. CDR3 coding DNA: TGTGCCAGCAGCTTAGGGCTAGCGGGGGCCTCAAGGTACTTC.

The count of this clone is one. The chain recombines TRBV2 with TRBJ2-1, with a tentative D call TRBD1 (6 bases). The CDR3 runs to 15 residues. Germline lookup yields CDR1 SNHLY and CDR2 FYNNEI. V was shortened by 3 bases and J by 6 bases, with 15 bases between the two germline ends. The CDR3 DNA reads TGTGCCAGCAGTGATTTGTCGGACAGCCTCAATGAGCAGTTCTTC. This translates into CASSDLSDSLNEQFF.

V usage is TRBV6-4 and J usage is TRBJ2-1, with TRBD1 matching 10 bases. Germline V CDR1 and CDR2: MRHNA, SNTAGT. V dropped 6 bases and J dropped 7; count of bases not matched to a gene: 9. CDR3 length: 15 amino acids. The CDR3 is CASSDRDRGLNEQFF. In DNA form, the CDR3 reads TGTGCCAGCAGCGACCGGGACAGGGGTTTGAATGAGCAGTTCTTC.

The J gene is TRBJ1-1, the V gene TRBV5-1; 8 positions match TRBD1. The CDR3 is 13 amino acids. Germline CDR1 SGHRS, CDR2 YFSETQ. The J segment lost 6 bases and the V segment lost 0 bases, leaving 1 base of the junction unmatched. The DNA of the CDR3 is TGCGCCAGCAGCTTGGCAGGGGGCCCTGAAGCTTTCTTT. Its translation: CASSLAGGPEAFF.

V usage is TRBV27 and J usage is TRBJ2-3; D might be TRBD2 (6 bases). This CDR3 has 14 residues. Germline V gene lookup returns CDR1 MNHEY and CDR2 SMNVEV (reference sequence). V was pared by 7 bases and J by 1 base, with 12 bases between. CDR3 nucleotides: TGTGCCAGCATCGCGGGACGGGGCACAGATACGCAGTATTTT. Encoded protein: CASIAGRGTDTQYF.

This chain connects TRBV5-4 to TRBJ1-2, with 8 nucleotides matching TRBD1. The ends lost 2 bases at V and 7 bases at J; junction bases unmatched: 4. Germline values: CDR1 SGHNT, CDR2 YYREEE (reference sequence). The CDR3 covers 13 residues. As DNA, the CDR3 is TGTGCCAGCAGCTTCTCAGGGGGCGGTGGCTACACCTTC. Its protein product is CASSFSGGGGYTF.

This sequence joins TRBV27 and TRBJ2-3; D ambiguous. V was trimmed by 5 bases and J by 0 bases, leaving 9 bases between them. Germline assignment: CDR1 MNHEY and CDR2 SMNVEV (reference sequence). The CDR3 covers 14 residues. CDR3 bases: TGTGCCAGCAGTCCTTCCCCTAGCACAGATACGCAGTATTTT. This codes for CASSPSPSTDTQYF.

The chain combines TRBV5-6 with TRBJ1-1, with 9 nucleotides matching TRBD1. CDR3 size: 14 residues. J lost 5 bases, V lost 3 bases, and 5 bases had no gene match. Looked up from germline, CDR1 is SGHDT and CDR2 is YYEEEE. The CDR3 DNA sequence: TGTGCCAGCAGCTCCGGGACAGGGCTGACTGAAGCTTTCTTT. It encodes CASSSGTGLTEAFF. Filled out from reference TRBV5-6 and TRBJ1-1, the complete variable domain reads DAGVTQSPTHLIKTRGQQVTLRCSPKSGHDTVSWYQQALGQGPQFIFQYYEEEERQRGNFPDRFSGHQFPNYSSELNVNALLLGDSALYLCASSSGTGLTEAFFGQGTRLTVV.

The chain employs TRBV13 and TRBJ1-1; D is uncertain. Germline V gene sequence: CDR1 PRHDT, CDR2 FYEKMQ (reference sequence). Trimming removed 3 bases from V and 0 bases from J, with 8 bases in between. The CDR3 length is 14 residues. The CDR3 DNA sequence: TGTGCCAGCAGCTTTGGAGGCATGAACACTGAAGCTTTCTTT. Protein: CASSFGGMNTEAFF.

The chain carries TRBV30 and TRBJ1-4, with 7 bases aligning to TRBD1. This CDR3 has 14 amino acids. V shed 5 bases and J 5 bases; nucleotides not matched to a gene: 8. In germline, CDR1 is GTSNPN, CDR2 SVGIG (reference sequence). The CDR3 region is CAWEQDRINEKLFF. The CDR3, as DNA: TGTGCCTGGGAACAGGACAGGATAAATGAAAAACTGTTTTTT.

This chain connects TRBV29-1 to TRBJ2-5; the D gene is possibly TRBD2 (5 bases). The CDR3 has 14 residues. V lost 5 bases to trimming and J lost 2 bases, with 15 bases between them. The germline V gene has CDR1 SQVTM and CDR2 ANQGSEA. The CDR3 region is CSVKGSVPQETQYF. DNA for the CDR3: TGCAGCGTTAAGGGTAGCGTTCCTCAAGAGACCCAGTACTTC.

The chain couples TRBV4-3 to TRBJ1-2, with D possibly being TRBD1 (5 bases). The germline V gene has CDR1 LGHNA and CDR2 YSLEER. This CDR3 is 15 amino acids long. Trimming shortened V by 1 base and J by 3 bases, and 12 bases separated the two germline ends. For the CDR3, the DNA is TGCGCCAGCAGCCAAGGCCCCAGGGCGGACTATGGCTACACCTTC. It codes for CASSQGPRADYGYTF.

The V gene is TRBV27, the J gene TRBJ2-5; D is unclear. V was shortened by 0 bases and J by 3 bases, with 5 bases between the two germline ends. Per germline, CDR1 MNHEY and CDR2 SMNVEV (reference sequence). The CDR3 is 13 amino acids. CDR3 residues: CASSLSGEETQYF. In DNA, the CDR3 is TGTGCCAGCAGTTTATCAGGAGAAGAGACCCAGTACTTC.

The rearrangement uses TRBV6-5 and TRBJ1-6; 9 bases agree with TRBD1. Germline V CDR1 and CDR2: MNHEY, SVGAGI. V lost 6 bases, J lost 8 bases, and 8 bases stayed unmatched. There are 15 residues in the CDR3. CDR3 sequence reads: CASRPGTGLDSPLHF. DNA of the CDR3: TGTGCCAGCAGGCCGGGGACAGGGTTAGATTCACCCCTCCACTTT.

The V and J genes are TRBV7-9 and TRBJ2-5, with D possibly being TRBD1 (6 bases). Looked up from germline, CDR1 is SEHNR and CDR2 is FQNEAQ (reference sequence). Trimming shortened V by 0 bases and J by 1 base, and 12 bases separated the two germline ends. The CDR3 runs 16 residues. CDR3 sequence (DNA): TGTGCCAGCAGCTTAGCGCTGGGGGACACCCAAGAGACCCAGTACTTC. Translation gives CASSLALGDTQETQYF. Based on the CDR3 plus reference TRBV7-9 and TRBJ2-5, the full variable domain is DTGVSQNPRHKITKRGQNVTFRCDPISEHNRLYWYRQTLGQGPEFLTYFQNEAQLEKSRLLSDRFSAERPKGSFSTLEIQRTEQGDSAMYLCASSLALGDTQETQYFGPGTRLLVL.

This chain uses TRBV10-3 with TRBJ2-1, with 11 bases that match TRBD2. Germline V gives CDR1 ENHRY, CDR2 SYGVKD. The V segment lost 6 bases and the J segment 0 bases; nucleotides outside the gene matches: 7. This CDR3 has 17 amino acids. This CDR3 reads CAISASGGLSSYNEQFF. The CDR3 region has the DNA TGTGCCATCAGCGCTAGCGGGGGGTTGAGCTCCTACAATGAGCAGTTCTTC.

V gene TRBV19 combines with J gene TRBJ1-5; 8 bases are a match to TRBD1. The CDR3 consists of 16 residues. V lost 1 base and J lost 1; bases outside the gene matches: 3. Germline loops: CDR1 LNHDA, CDR2 SQIVND (reference sequence). The CDR3 spells CASSIVGQGSNQPQHF. The CDR3 bases are TGTGCCAGTAGTATAGTAGGACAGGGAAGCAATCAGCCCCAGCATTTT.

The gene calls are TRBV4-3 and TRBJ1-2; D possibly corresponds to TRBD1 (6 bases). V was trimmed by 0 bases and J by 6 bases, leaving 20 bases between them. Germline V gene lookup returns CDR1 LGHNA and CDR2 YSLEER. There are 17 residues in the CDR3. CDR3 coding DNA: TGCGCCAGCAGCCAAGAGAATAAGAGGGTTAACAGGGATGGCTACACCTTC. This gives the protein CASSQENKRVNRDGYTF.

This rearrangement joins TRBV2 to TRBJ2-2; 7 bases fit TRBD2. J gave up 6 bases and V 3 bases, and 7 bases lay outside the gene matches. The CDR3 consists of 15 residues. Germline V CDR1 and CDR2: SNHLY, FYNNEI. The CDR3 bases are TGTGCCAGCAGTGATGGCGGGGGTTTCGCCGGGGAGCTGTTTTTT. Its translation: CASSDGGGFAGELFF.

The chain uses TRBV4-3 and TRBJ1-2; maybe TRBD1 (6 bases). This CDR3 comprises 15 residues. Germline V gene data show CDR1 as LGHNA and CDR2 as YSLEER. Trimming shortened V by 3 bases and J by 4 bases, and 15 bases separated the two germline ends. The CDR3: CASSQAVGAGYGYTF. The DNA for the CDR3 is TGCGCCAGCAGCCAGGCCGTGGGGGCGGGCTATGGCTACACCTTC.

DNA for the CDR3: TGTGCCAGCAGTGATGGCGGCAGGGGGCTAAGCAATCAGCCCCAGCATTTT. Protein sequence: CASSDGGRGLSNQPQHF. This chain uses TRBV2 with TRBJ1-5, with 8 positions matching TRBD1. Germline V gene data show CDR1 as SNHLY and CDR2 as FYNNEI. CDR3 size: 17 residues. V was clipped by 3 bases and J by 1 base; unmatched bases: 8.